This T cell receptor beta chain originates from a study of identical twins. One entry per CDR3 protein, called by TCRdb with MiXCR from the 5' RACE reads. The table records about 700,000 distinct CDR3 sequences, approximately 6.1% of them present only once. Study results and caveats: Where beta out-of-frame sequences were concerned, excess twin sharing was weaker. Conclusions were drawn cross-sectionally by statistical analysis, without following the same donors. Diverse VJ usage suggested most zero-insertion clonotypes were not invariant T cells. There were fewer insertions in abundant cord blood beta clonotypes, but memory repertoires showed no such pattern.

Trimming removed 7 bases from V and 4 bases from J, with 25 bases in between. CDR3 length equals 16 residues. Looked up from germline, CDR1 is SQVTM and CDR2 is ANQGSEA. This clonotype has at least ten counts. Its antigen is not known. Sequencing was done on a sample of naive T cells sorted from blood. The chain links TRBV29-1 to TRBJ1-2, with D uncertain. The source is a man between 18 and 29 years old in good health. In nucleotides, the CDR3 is TGCAGCGCGGTCCTGACCAGCGCTACCCCCCTCTATGGCTACACCTTC. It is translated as CSAVLTSATPLYGYTF.